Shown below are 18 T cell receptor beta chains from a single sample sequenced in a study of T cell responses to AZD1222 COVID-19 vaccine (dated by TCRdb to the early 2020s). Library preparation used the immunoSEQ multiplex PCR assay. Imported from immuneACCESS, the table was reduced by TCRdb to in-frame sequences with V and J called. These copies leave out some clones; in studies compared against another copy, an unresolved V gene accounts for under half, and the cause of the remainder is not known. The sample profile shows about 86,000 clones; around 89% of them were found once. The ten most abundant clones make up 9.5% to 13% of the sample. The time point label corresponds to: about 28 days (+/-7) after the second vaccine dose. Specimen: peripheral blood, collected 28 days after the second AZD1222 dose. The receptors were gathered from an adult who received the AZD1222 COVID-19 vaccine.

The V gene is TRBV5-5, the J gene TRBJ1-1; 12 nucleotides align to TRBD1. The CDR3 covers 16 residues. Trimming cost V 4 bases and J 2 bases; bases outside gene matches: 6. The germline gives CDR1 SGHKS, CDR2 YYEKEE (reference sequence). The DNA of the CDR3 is TGTGCCAGCAGCGTGGGACAGGGGGCTTTAAACACTGAAGCTTTCTTT. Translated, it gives CASSVGQGALNTEAFF. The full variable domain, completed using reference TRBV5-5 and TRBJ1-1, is DAGVTQSPTHLIKTRGQQVTLRCSPISGHKSVSWYQQVLGQGPQFIFQYYEKEERGRGNFPDRFSARQFPNYSSELNVNALLLGDSALYLCASSVGQGALNTEAFFGQGTRLTVV.

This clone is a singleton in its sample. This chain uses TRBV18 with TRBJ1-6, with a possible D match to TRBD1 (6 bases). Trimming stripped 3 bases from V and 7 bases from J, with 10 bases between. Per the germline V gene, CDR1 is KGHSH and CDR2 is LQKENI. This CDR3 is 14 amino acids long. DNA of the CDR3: TGTGCCAGCTCACCTGGACAGTGGAATTCACCCCTCCACTTT. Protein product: CASSPGQWNSPLHF.

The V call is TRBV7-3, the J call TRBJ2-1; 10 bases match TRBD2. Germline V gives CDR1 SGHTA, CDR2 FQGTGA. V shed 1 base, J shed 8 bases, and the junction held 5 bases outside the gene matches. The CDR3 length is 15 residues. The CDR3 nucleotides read TGTGCCAGCAGCTTAAGTCTAGCGGGAGACTATGAGCAGTTCTTC. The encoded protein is CASSLSLAGDYEQFF. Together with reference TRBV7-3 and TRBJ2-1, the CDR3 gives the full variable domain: GAGVSQTPSNKVTEKGKYVELRCDPISGHTALYWYRQSLGQGPEFLIYFQGTGAADDSGLPNDRFFAVRPEGSVSTLKIQRTERGDSAVYLCASSLSLAGDYEQFFGPGTRLTVL.

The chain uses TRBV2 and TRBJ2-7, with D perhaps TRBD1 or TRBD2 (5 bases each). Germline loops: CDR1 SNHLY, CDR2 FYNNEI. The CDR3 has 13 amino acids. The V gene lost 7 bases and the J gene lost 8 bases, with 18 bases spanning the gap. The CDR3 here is CASTRDPQAQQYF. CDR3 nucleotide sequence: TGTGCCAGCACGAGGGACCCACAGGCACAGCAGTACTTC.

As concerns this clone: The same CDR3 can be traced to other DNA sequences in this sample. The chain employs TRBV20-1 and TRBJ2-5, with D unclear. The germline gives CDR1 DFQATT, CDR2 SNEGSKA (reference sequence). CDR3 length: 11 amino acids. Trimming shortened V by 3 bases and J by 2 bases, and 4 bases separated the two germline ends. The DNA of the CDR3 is TGCAGTGCTAGTCAGCAAGAGACCCAGTACTTC. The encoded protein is CSASQQETQYF.

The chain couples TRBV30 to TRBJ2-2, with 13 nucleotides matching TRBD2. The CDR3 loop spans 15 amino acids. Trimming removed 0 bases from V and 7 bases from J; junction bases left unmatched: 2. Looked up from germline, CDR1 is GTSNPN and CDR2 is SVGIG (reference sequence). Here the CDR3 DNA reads TGTGCCTGGAGTGTGGGACTAGCGGGACACGGGGAGCTGTTTTTT. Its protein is CAWSVGLAGHGELFF.

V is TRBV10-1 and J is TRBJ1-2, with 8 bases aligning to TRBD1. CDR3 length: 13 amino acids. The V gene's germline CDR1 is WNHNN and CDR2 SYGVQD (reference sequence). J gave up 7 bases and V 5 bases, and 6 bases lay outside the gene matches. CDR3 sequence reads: CASSSQTGGGYTF. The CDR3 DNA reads TGCGCCAGCAGTTCGCAAACAGGGGGTGGCTACACCTTC.

CDR3 sequence: CASRGQGVYEQYF. CDR3 in DNA: TGTGCCAGCAGAGGACAGGGGGTTTACGAGCAGTACTTC. The J gene is TRBJ2-7, the V gene TRBV6-5; the match to TRBD1 covers 10 bases. CDR1 MNHEY and CDR2 SVGAGI come from the germline V gene. The CDR3 spans 13 residues. V shed 6 bases and J 4 bases; nucleotides not matched to a gene: 3.

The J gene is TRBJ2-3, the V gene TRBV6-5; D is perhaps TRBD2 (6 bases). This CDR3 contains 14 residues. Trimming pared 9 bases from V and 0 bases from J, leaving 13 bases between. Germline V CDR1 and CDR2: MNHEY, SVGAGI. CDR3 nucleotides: TGTGCCAGTAAGCCGGGACTTAGCACAGATACGCAGTATTTT. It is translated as CASKPGLSTDTQYF.

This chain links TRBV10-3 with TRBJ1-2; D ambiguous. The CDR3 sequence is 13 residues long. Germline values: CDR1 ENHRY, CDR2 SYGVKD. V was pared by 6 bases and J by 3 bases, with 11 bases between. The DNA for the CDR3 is TGTGCCATCAGGAACCATACAGACTATGGCTACACCTTC. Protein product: CAIRNHTDYGYTF.

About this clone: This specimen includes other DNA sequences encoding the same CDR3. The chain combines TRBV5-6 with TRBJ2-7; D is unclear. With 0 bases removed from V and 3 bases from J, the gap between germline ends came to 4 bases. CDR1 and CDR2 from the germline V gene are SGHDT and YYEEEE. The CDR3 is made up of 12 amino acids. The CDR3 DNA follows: TGTGCCAGCAGCTTGGCTGACTACGAGCAGTACTTC. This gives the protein CASSLADYEQYF.

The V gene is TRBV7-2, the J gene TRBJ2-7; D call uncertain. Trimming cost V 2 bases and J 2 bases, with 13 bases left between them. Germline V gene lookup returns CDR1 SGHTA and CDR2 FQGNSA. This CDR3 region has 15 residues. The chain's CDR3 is CASSLTRAETYEQYF. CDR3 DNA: TGTGCCAGCAGCTTAACCCGGGCGGAGACCTACGAGCAGTACTTC. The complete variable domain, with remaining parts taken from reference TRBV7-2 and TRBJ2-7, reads GAGVSQSPSNKVTEKGKDVELRCDPISGHTALYWYRQSLGQGLEFLIYFQGNSAPDKSGLPSDRFSAERTGGSVSTLTIQRTQQEDSAVYLCASSLTRAETYEQYFGPGTRLTVT.

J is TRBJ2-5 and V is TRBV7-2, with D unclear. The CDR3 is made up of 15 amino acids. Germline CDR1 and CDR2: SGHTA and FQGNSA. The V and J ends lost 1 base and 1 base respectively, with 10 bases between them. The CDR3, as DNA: TGTGCCAGCAGCTTAGTTCAGATGCCCCAAGAGACCCAGTACTTC. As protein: CASSLVQMPQETQYF. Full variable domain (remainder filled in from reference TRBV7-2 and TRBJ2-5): GAGVSQSPSNKVTEKGKDVELRCDPISGHTALYWYRQSLGQGLEFLIYFQGNSAPDKSGLPSDRFSAERTGGSVSTLTIQRTQQEDSAVYLCASSLVQMPQETQYFGPGTRLLVL.

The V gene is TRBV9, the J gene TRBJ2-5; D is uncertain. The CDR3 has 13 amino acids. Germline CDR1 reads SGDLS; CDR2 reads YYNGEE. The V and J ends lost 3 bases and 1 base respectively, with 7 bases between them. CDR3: CASSGGPQETQYF. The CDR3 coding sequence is TGTGCCAGCAGCGGCGGACCCCAAGAGACCCAGTACTTC.

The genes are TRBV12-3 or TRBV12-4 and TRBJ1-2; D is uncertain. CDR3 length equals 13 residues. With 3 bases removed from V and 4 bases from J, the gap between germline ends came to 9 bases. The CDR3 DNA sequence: TGTGCCAGCAGTTTGAGGAGTCCCTATGGCTACACCTTC. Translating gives CASSLRSPYGYTF.

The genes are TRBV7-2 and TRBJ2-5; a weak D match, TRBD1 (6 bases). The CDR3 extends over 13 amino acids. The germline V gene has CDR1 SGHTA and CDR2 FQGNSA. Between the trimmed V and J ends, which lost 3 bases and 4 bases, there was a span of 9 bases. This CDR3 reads CASSFQGGETQYF. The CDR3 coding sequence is TGTGCCAGCAGCTTCCAAGGGGGAGAGACCCAGTACTTC.

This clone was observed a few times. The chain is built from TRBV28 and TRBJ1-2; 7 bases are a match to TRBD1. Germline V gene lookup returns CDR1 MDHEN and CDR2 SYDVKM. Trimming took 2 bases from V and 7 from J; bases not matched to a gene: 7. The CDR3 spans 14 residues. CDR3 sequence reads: CASSLATGFLGYTF. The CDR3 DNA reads TGTGCCAGCAGTTTAGCGACAGGGTTTCTTGGCTACACCTTC.

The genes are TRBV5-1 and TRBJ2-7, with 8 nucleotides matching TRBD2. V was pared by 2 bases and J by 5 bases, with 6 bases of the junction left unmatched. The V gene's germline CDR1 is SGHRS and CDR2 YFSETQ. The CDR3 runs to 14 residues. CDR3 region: CASSFRRGENEQYF. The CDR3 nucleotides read TGCGCCAGCAGCTTCCGGCGGGGGGAGAACGAGCAGTACTTC. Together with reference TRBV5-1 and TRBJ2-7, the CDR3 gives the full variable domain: KAGVTQTPRYLIKTRGQQVTLSCSPISGHRSVSWYQQTPGQGLQFLFEYFSETQRNKGNFPGRFSGRQFSNSRSEMNVSTLELGDSALYLCASSFRRGENEQYFGPGTRLTVT.